This is a list of T cell receptor beta chains from one sample in a study of T cell responses to AZD1222 COVID-19 vaccine. Method: immunoSEQ multiplex PCR; TCRdb's copy keeps in-frame clones and lacks some. This table has 160,000 or so clones, over 80% appearing once. The material was peripheral blood, obtained on day 0 of AZD1222 vaccination. These receptor sequences come from an adult in good health. Each CDR3 is given with its conserved first and last residue. The D gene is left open where the match is weak. Clone sizes are given selectively: once, few, many, or a class where the clone is expanded.

v_gene,d_gene,abundance,j_gene,CDR3aa,CDR3nt
TRBV7-2,-,-,TRBJ1-5,CASSLVATGDNQPQHF,TGTGCCAGCAGCTTAGTGGCGACGGGCGATAATCAGCCCCAGCATTTT
TRBV16,-,-,TRBJ2-1,CASSPTPSEEQFF,TGTGCCAGCAGCCCCACCCCGTCAGAGGAGCAGTTCTTC
TRBV5-4,TRBD1,once,TRBJ1-2,CASSVRQGVGYGYTF,TGTGCCAGCAGCGTAAGGCAGGGGGTCGGCTATGGCTACACCTTC
TRBV28,TRBD1,-,TRBJ1-2,CASTGGHGYTF,TGTGCCAGCACAGGGGGTCATGGCTACACCTTC
TRBV27,-,few,TRBJ1-5,CASSSQGTQPQHF,TGTGCCAGCAGTTCCCAGGGGACTCAGCCCCAGCATTTT
TRBV28,-,-,TRBJ1-1,CASSLGGGMNTEAFF,TGTGCCAGCAGTTTGGGGGGGGGAATGAACACTGAAGCTTTCTTT
TRBV5-4,TRBD1,-,TRBJ2-5,CASSPPDRAETQYF,TGTGCCAGCAGCCCGCCAGACAGGGCGGAGACCCAGTACTTC
TRBV7-9,-,-,TRBJ2-2,CASSSPRNRGGTGELFF,TGTGCCAGCAGCTCACCGCGAAACAGGGGAGGAACCGGGGAGCTGTTTTTT
TRBV24-1,TRBD2,-,TRBJ2-7,CATSEGGSYEQYF,TGTGCCACCAGTGAGGGAGGGAGCTACGAGCAGTACTTC
TRBV5-1,-,-,TRBJ1-2,CASSLAGVGYGYTF,TGCGCCAGCAGCTTGGCTGGGGTAGGCTATGGCTACACCTTC
TRBV6-5,-,-,TRBJ1-2,CASSYQGLDGYTF,TGTGCCAGCAGTTACCAGGGATTGGATGGCTACACCTTC
TRBV28,TRBD2,-,TRBJ2-3,CATTQGLAGLTDTQYF,TGTGCCACCACACAAGGACTAGCGGGATTGACAGATACGCAGTATTTT
TRBV14,-,-,TRBJ1-2,CASSQDFGAYGYTF,TGTGCCAGCAGCCAAGATTTCGGGGCATATGGCTACACCTTC
TRBV5-6,-,-,TRBJ1-5,CASSANRQPQHF,TGTGCCAGCAGCGCAAACCGGCAGCCCCAGCATTTT